Listed below are T cell receptor beta chains from one sample, sequenced in a study of blood T cell repertoires in COVID-19. Only in-frame clones appear in the TCRdb table, and some are missing; sequencing was by immunoSEQ multiplex PCR. The repertoire consists of over 250,000 clones, with more than 75% occurring once and the leading ten covering around 2%. Sequencing was carried out using PBMCs or T cells enriched from blood (not recorded which). Receptors were obtained from an older woman in a cohort exposed to, infected with or recovered from COVID-19 (not recorded which). Both conserved end residues are part of each CDR3. D genes are given only for firm matches. Clone size, where shown, is once, few, many, or a class for clones that have expanded.

CDR3 protein	CDR3 DNA	D gene	V gene	J gene	clone size
CASSSEATYEQYF	TGTGCCAGCTCATCGGAGGCCACCTACGAGCAGTACTTC	-	TRBV18	TRBJ2-7	-
CASSSLRQGGNSPLHF	TGTGCCAGCAGTTCCCTCCGACAGGGGGGTAATTCACCCCTCCACTTT	TRBD1	TRBV27	TRBJ1-6	-
CASSQGLGGHGVGEANVLTF	TGCGCCAGCAGTCAGGGTTTAGGGGGACACGGGGTTGGTGAGGCCAACGTCCTGACTTTC	-	TRBV23-1	TRBJ2-6	-
CASSLARTSGRSYEQYF	TGTGCCAGCAGCTTAGCGCGGACTAGCGGGAGATCCTACGAGCAGTACTTC	TRBD2	TRBV7-2	TRBJ2-7	-
CASTFARGYTF	TGTGCCAGCACCTTCGCGAGAGGCTACACCTTC	-	TRBV6-5	TRBJ1-2	-
CASSPAGGGYGYTF	TGTGCCAGCAGCCCGGCCGGGGGAGGCTATGGCTACACCTTC	-	TRBV3-1/TRBV3-2	TRBJ1-2	once
CASSVLLAGGDTQYF	TGTGCCAGCAGTGTGCTACTAGCGGGAGGAGATACGCAGTATTTT	TRBD2	TRBV2	TRBJ2-3	-
CASSQDRGRNGGYTF	TGTGCCAGCTCCCAAGACAGGGGGCGCAACGGTGGCTACACCTTC	TRBD1	TRBV18	TRBJ1-2	-
CAWSNPLAGNEQFF	TGTGCCTGGAGTAACCCTCTAGCGGGGAATGAGCAGTTCTTC	TRBD2	TRBV30	TRBJ2-1	-
CASSVEVGGVGNTIYF	TGTGCCAGCAGCGTAGAGGTAGGGGGCGTTGGAAACACCATATATTTT	TRBD1	TRBV9	TRBJ1-3	-